The 13 T cell receptor beta chains listed next were all sequenced from one sample in a study of blood T cells in healthy people across ages. It was with a sample-barcoded 5' primer and a J-beta primer mix that a second PCR of roughly 6 to 11 cycles was run. TCRdb reanalysed the 5' RACE reads using MiXCR and keeps one entry per CDR3 protein. Among 1.5 million or so distinct CDR3 sequences listed, approximately 42% were seen once. Sequencing used blood. The origin of the receptors is a woman aged 18-29 years in good health.

On this clonotype itself: A much larger clone sits a single nucleotide away, making a read error possible. The chain is built from TRBV24-1 and TRBJ2-5, with D perhaps TRBD1 or TRBD2 (5 bases each). In germline, CDR1 is KGHDR, CDR2 SFDVKD. The CDR3 totals 13 residues. Trimming removed 10 bases at V and 12 bases at J, with 23 bases between. The CDR3 DNA follows: TGTGCCACGCCGGGACCCATTACAATGCTTGAGTACTTC. It is translated as CATPGPITMLEYF.

The chain links TRBV15 to TRBJ1-1; 8 bases match TRBD1. The CDR3 contains 17 residues. With V trimmed by 0 bases and J by 1 base, 7 bases remained unmatched. From germline, CDR1 is LNHNV and CDR2 YYDKDF (reference sequence). The CDR3 DNA reads as TGTGCCACCAGCAGAGATTCGGCGGGACAGGCGAACACTGAAGCTTTCTTT. Its translation: CATSRDSAGQANTEAFF.

The rearrangement joins TRBV7-2 to TRBJ2-2, with 8 bases lining up with TRBD2. With 5 bases clipped from V and 6 bases from J, the junction kept 8 bases outside the gene matches. Germline-derived CDR1 and CDR2 are SGHTA and FQGNSA. The CDR3 is 15 residues long. The CDR3 nucleotides are TGTGCCAGCAGCCCGAGGACTAGCATCGCCGGGGAGCTGTTTTTT. Protein: CASSPRTSIAGELFF.

The chain uses TRBV5-1 and TRBJ2-4; 10 bases line up with TRBD1. Germline values: CDR1 SGHRS, CDR2 YFSETQ. This CDR3 comprises 16 residues. J was trimmed by 13 bases and V by 4 bases; bases with no gene match: 17. CDR3 loop: CASSKASGQGMYQQYF. CDR3 bases: TGCGCCAGCAGCAAAGCGTCGGGACAGGGGATGTACCAGCAGTACTTC. The full variable domain, with the rest looked up from reference TRBV5-1 and TRBJ2-4, is KAGVTQTPRYLIKTRGQQVTLSCSPISGHRSVSWYQQTPGQGLQFLFEYFSETQRNKGNFPGRFSGRQFSNSRSEMNVSTLELGDSALYLCASSKASGQGMYQQYFGAGTRLSVL.

The rearrangement links TRBV12-3 or TRBV12-4 to TRBJ2-7; possibly TRBD1 for D (5 bases). The CDR3 has 16 amino acids. V was pared by 3 bases and J by 2 bases, with 17 bases between. The CDR3 region has the DNA TGTGCCAGCAGTTTTTCTGTGGCCAGGGTTCCCTACGAGCAGTACTTC. This translates into CASSFSVARVPYEQYF.

The chain uses TRBV2 and TRBJ2-1; D tentatively reads TRBD1 or TRBD2 (6 bases each). With 6 bases removed from V and 7 bases from J, the gap between germline ends came to 16 bases. Germline values: CDR1 SNHLY, CDR2 FYNNEI. The CDR3 extends over 14 amino acids. The CDR3 DNA follows: TGTGCCAGCAGAAGACAGGCTGCGGGGAATGAGCAGTTCTTC. Its translation: CASRRQAAGNEQFF.

V gene TRBV7-6 combines with J gene TRBJ2-1, with 7 bases identical to TRBD2. The CDR3 is 15 residues long. The trim removed 5 bases at V and 10 bases at J, leaving 14 bases unmatched. CDR1 SGHVS and CDR2 FNYEAQ come from the germline V gene. The CDR3 DNA reads TGTGCCAGCAGCCCTGGGGACTACGCCGCCTACGAGCAGTTCTTC. Its protein product is CASSPGDYAAYEQFF.

J is TRBJ1-5 and V is TRBV6-1; weak D call: TRBD1 (5 bases). Germline lookup yields CDR1 MNHNS and CDR2 SASEGT. V lost 6 bases and J 4 bases, leaving 10 bases between the germline ends. The length of the CDR3 is 13 residues. In DNA, the CDR3 is TGTGCCAGCAGAGGGGACCTTAATCAGCCCCAGCATTTT. Its translation: CASRGDLNQPQHF.

The chain is built from TRBV28 and TRBJ2-7; D may correspond to TRBD1 or TRBD2 (5 bases each). The CDR3 totals 14 residues. Germline-derived CDR1 and CDR2 are MDHEN and SYDVKM. V shed 4 bases and J shed 7 bases, with 17 bases lying between them. DNA of the CDR3: TGTGCCAGCAGTTCAGGGACCGCCTCAGGGGAGCAGTACTTC. Amino acids: CASSSGTASGEQYF.

V usage is TRBV27 and J usage is TRBJ2-1, with 7 bases aligning to TRBD1. J was trimmed by 8 bases and V by 7 bases; bases with no gene match: 20. Germline CDR1 is MNHEY and CDR2 is SMNVEV (reference sequence). The length of the CDR3 is 17 residues. This CDR3 reads CASTLTGRTGPFDEQFF. CDR3 nucleotide sequence: TGTGCCAGCACCCTAACCGGTAGGACAGGACCCTTCGATGAGCAGTTCTTC.

The genes are TRBV20-1 and TRBJ1-1; the match to TRBD1 covers 8 bases. V shed 7 bases, J shed 0 bases, and the junction held 10 bases outside the gene matches. Germline values: CDR1 DFQATT, CDR2 SNEGSKA (reference sequence). The length of the CDR3 is 15 residues. The CDR3 here is CSGAPGQVMNTEAFF. The CDR3 DNA reads as TGCAGTGGGGCACCGGGACAGGTAATGAACACTGAAGCTTTCTTT.

A word on this clonotype: The germline gene is not matched at one end of the junction; a read error may be the cause. This chain connects TRBV7-2 to TRBJ2-1; maybe TRBD1 (6 bases). Germline V gene data show CDR1 as SGHTA and CDR2 as FQGNSA. The CDR3 has 14 residues. CDR3 sequence (DNA): TGTGCCAACAGCCTCCCCAGGGGCCACAATGAGCAGTTCTTC. Protein product: CANSLPRGHNEQFF.

This clonotype was detected a few times. This chain's CDR3 is CASQSADLTDTQYF. CDR3 coding DNA: TGCGCCAGCCAATCCGCGGACCTCACAGATACGCAGTATTTT. The V call is TRBV5-1, the J call TRBJ2-3, with unresolved D. There are 14 residues in the CDR3. Trimming removed 7 bases at V and 2 bases at J, with 14 bases between. CDR1 and CDR2 (germline): SGHRS, YFSETQ.